The sequence of this T cell receptor (beta chain) was determined in a study of CD4 T cells in relation to SARS-CoV-2 and coronaviruses. Study summary: After roughly 11 days of antigen culture, PBMC TCR beta CDR3s were sequenced. Study-wide results and limits: Compared with monoreactive clones, crossreactive clones showed significantly weaker SARS-CoV-2 expansion. The cross-reactivity analysis covered only spike protein, not other viral proteins.

Concerning this clone: As yet, its antigen is unknown.

Sequencing was performed with immunoSEQ multiplex PCR; in TCRdb, only in-frame clones are kept and a portion is missing. The sample records 9,500 to 12,000 clones, 81% being singletons. Unexposed donor CD4+ T cells date from about 2010-2019, before the COVID-19 pandemic. CD4+ T cells were isolated from the cells after around eleven days of culture. As cell numbers allowed, unexposed-donor CD4+ T cells faced SARS-CoV-2 S/N and four cold-coronavirus spikes. The V gene's germline CDR1 is SGHNT and CDR2 YENEEA. The CDR3 is 16 amino acids. Trimming took 0 bases from V and 7 from J; bases not matched to a gene: 9.

This clonotype was obtained from a human donor in good health. The rearrangement joins TRBV11-3 to TRBJ2-7, with 10 bases identical to TRBD1. The sequencing sample was made of CD4+ T cells from PBMCs, cultured in vitro. In DNA form, the CDR3 reads TGTGCCAGCAGCTTAGACTCCGGGACAGGGGCTCGGGAGCAGTACTTC. Translating gives CASSLDSGTGAREQYF.